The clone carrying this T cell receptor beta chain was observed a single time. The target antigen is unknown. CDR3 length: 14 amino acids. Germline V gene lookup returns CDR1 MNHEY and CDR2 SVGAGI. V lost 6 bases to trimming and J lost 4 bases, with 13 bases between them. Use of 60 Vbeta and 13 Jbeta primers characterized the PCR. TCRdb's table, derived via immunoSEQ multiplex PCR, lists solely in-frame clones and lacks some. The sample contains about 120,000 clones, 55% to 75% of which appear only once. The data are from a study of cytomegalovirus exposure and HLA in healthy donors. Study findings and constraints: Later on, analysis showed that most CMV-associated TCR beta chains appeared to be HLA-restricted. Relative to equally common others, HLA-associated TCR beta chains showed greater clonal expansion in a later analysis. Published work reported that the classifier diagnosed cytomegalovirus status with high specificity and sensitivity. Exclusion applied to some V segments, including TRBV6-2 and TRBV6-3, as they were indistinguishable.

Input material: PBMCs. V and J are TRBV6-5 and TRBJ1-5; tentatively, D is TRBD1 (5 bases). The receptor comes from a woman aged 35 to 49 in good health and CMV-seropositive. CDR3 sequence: CASRRGARNQPQHF. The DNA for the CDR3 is TGTGCCAGCAGGCGTGGGGCTAGGAATCAGCCCCAGCATTTT.